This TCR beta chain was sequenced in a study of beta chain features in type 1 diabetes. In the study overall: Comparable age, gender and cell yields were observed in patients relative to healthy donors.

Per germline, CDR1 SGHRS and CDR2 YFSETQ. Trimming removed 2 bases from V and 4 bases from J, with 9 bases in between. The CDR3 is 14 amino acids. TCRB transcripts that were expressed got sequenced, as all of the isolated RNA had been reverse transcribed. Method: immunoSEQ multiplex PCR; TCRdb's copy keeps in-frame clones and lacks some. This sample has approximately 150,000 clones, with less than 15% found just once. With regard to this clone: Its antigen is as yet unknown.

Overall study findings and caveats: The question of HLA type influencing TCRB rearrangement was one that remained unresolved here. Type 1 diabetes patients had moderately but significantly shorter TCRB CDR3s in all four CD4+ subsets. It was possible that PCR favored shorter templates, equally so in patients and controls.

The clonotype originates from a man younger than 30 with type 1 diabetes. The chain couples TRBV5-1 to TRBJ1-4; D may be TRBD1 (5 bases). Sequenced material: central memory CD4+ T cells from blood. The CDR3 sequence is CASSLDGHNEKLFF. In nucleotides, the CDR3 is TGCGCCAGCAGCTTAGACGGACATAATGAAAAACTGTTTTTT.